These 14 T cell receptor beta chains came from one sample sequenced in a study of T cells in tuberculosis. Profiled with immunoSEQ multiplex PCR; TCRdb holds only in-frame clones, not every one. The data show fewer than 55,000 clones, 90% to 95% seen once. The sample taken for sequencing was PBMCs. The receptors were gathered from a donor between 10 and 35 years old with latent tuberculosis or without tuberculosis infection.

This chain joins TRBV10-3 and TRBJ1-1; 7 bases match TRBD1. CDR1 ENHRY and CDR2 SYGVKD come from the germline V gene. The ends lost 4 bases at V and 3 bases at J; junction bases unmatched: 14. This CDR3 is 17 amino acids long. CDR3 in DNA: TGTGCCATCAGTGGAGGGTTTGGAGGGACAGCTTACACTGAAGCTTTCTTT. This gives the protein CAISGGFGGTAYTEAFF.

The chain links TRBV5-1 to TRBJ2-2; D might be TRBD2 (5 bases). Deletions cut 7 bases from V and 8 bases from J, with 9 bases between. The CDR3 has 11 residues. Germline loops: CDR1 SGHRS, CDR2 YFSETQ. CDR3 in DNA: TGCGCCAGCGCCCGCGGGGGGGAGCTGTTTTTT. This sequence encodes CASARGGELFF. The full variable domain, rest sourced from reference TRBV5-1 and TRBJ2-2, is KAGVTQTPRYLIKTRGQQVTLSCSPISGHRSVSWYQQTPGQGLQFLFEYFSETQRNKGNFPGRFSGRQFSNSRSEMNVSTLELGDSALYLCASARGGELFFGEGSRLTVL.

CDR3 DNA: TGTGCCAGCAGCTTATGGACAGGCAACAATGAGCAGTTCTTC. Amino acid sequence: CASSLWTGNNEQFF. This chain connects TRBV7-7 to TRBJ2-1, with 7 bases lining up with TRBD1. The length of the CDR3 is 14 residues. V lost 2 bases, J lost 5 bases, and 3 bases stayed unmatched. The V gene's germline CDR1 is SSHAT and CDR2 FNYEAQ (reference sequence).

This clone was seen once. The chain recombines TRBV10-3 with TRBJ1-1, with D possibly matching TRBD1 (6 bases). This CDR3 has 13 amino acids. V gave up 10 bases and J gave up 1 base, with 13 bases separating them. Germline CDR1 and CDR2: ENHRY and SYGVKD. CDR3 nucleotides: TGTGCCACGGGTAAGGGGGAGAACACTGAAGCTTTCTTT. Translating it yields CATGKGENTEAFF.

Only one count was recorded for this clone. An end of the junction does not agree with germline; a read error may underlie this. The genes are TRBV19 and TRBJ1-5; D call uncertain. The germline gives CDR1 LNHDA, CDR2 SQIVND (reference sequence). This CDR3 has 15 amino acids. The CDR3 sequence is CASSIGGILNQPQHF. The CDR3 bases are TGTGCCAGTAGCATAGGCGGCATCTTAAATCAGCCCCAGCATTTT.

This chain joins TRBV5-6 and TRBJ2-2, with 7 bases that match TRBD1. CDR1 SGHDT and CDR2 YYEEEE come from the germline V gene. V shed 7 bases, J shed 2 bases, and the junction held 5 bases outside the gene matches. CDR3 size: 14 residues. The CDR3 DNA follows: TGTGCCAGCCAGACAGGGTTAAACACCGGGGAGCTGTTTTTT. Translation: CASQTGLNTGELFF.

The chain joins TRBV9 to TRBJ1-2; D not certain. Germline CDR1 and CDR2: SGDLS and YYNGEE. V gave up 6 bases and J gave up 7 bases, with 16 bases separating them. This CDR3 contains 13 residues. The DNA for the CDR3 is TGTGCCAGCACCCCCCGTCGGGGATTTGGCTACACCTTC. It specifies CASTPRRGFGYTF.

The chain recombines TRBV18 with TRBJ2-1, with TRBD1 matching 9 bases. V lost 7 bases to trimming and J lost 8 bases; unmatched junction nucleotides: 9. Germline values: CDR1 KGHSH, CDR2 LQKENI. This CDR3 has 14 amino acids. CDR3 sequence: CASCKRDRDDEQFF. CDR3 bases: TGTGCCAGCTGCAAAAGGGACAGGGACGATGAGCAGTTCTTC.

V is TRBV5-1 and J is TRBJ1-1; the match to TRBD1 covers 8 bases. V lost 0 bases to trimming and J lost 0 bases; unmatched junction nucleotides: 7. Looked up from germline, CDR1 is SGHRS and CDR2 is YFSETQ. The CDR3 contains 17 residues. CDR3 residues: CASSLVAGGDLNTEAFF. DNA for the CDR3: TGCGCCAGCAGCTTGGTGGCAGGGGGCGATTTGAACACTGAAGCTTTCTTT. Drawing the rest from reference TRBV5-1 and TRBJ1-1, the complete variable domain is KAGVTQTPRYLIKTRGQQVTLSCSPISGHRSVSWYQQTPGQGLQFLFEYFSETQRNKGNFPGRFSGRQFSNSRSEMNVSTLELGDSALYLCASSLVAGGDLNTEAFFGQGTRLTVV.

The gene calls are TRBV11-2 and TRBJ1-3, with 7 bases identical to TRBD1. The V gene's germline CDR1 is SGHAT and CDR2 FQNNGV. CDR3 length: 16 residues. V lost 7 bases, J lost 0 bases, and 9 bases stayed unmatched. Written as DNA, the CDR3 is TGTGCCAGCAACCTTTACGGGACAGCCTCTGGAAACACCATATATTTT. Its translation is CASNLYGTASGNTIYF.

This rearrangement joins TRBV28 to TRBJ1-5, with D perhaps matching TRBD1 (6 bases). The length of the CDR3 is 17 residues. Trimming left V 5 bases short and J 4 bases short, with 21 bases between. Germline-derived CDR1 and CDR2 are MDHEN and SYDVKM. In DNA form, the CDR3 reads TGTGCCAGCAGTCCATGGGTCATTCTCAGGGGAAATCAGCCCCAGCATTTT. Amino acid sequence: CASSPWVILRGNQPQHF.

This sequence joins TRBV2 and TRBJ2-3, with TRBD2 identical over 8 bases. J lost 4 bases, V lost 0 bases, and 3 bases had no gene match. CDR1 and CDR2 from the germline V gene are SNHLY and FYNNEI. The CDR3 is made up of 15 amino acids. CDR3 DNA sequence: TGTGCCAGCAGTGAAGCCGGGGGGGCGGCAGATACGCAGTATTTT. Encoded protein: CASSEAGGAADTQYF.

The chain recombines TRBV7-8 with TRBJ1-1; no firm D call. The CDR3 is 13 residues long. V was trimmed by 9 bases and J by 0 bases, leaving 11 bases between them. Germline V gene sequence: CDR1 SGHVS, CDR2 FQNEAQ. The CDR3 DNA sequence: TGTGCCAGTTCAGTTCCTGTGAACACTGAAGCTTTCTTT. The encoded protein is CASSVPVNTEAFF.

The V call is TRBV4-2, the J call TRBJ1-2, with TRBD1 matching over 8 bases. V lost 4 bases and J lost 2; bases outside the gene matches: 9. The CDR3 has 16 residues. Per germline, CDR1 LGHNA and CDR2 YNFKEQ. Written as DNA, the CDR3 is TGTGCCAGCAGCCTACTACCGACAGGGGCAAACTATGGCTACACCTTC. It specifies CASSLLPTGANYGYTF.